This T cell receptor (beta chain) was captured by sequencing in a study of T cells in Graves' hyperthyroidism and ophthalmopathy. Uncontrolled infection, other autoimmune disease, pregnancy or lactation excluded patients. On the basis of clinical symptoms, serum thyroxine and TRAb, thyroid ultrasound and orbital computed tomography, diagnoses were made. The sample, blood from the first hyperthyroidism diagnosis, precedes any ophthalmopathy symptoms. TCR beta CDR3 regions were amplified from RNA transcripts. The study used the HTBI primer set for a first-round RT-PCR of the TCR CDR3. One entry per CDR3 protein results from TCRdb running MiXCR on the multiplex PCR reads. The sample lists under 750,000 distinct CDR3 sequences, around 20% occurring once. The length of the CDR3 is 13 residues. Trimming took 11 bases from V and 0 from J, leaving 10 bases between them. Study observations and caveats: Among thyroid clonotypes expanded above 0.001, most also appeared in blood.

In regard to this clonotype: Its matching antigen is unknown.

The sequenced sample was blood. This clonotype was obtained from a woman aged 45-65 years with Graves' hyperthyroidism that later progressed to Graves' ophthalmopathy. The chain employs TRBV12-3 or TRBV12-4 and TRBJ2-2; either TRBD1 or TRBD2 may fit D (5 bases each). The CDR3 DNA sequence: TGTGCCGGGGGAACAGCGAACACCGGGGAGCTGTTTTTT. It codes for CAGGTANTGELFF.